The rows below give T cell receptor beta chains drawn from one sample of a study of blood T cell repertoires in COVID-19. TCRdb's copy holds only in-frame clones and misses some; the assay was immunoSEQ multiplex PCR. This sample has some 18,000 clones, with almost 90% found just once. Sequencing input: peripheral blood. These receptors originate from a human donor in a cohort sampled during active COVID-19. The CDR3 runs from the conserved cysteine through the conserved F or W. Fields, in order: D gene, clone size, V gene, J gene, CDR3 protein, CDR3 DNA. D genes are given only for firm matches. Some rows have no size entry. The others give once, few or many, or a class for an expanded clone.

-	few	TRBV29-1	TRBJ2-2	CSVRTGMGNTGELFF	TGCAGCGTTCGGACCGGGATGGGGAACACCGGGGAGCTGTTTTTT
-	-	TRBV14	TRBJ2-7	CASSQEDRISYEQYF	TGTGCCAGCAGCCAAGAAGACAGGATCTCCTACGAGCAGTACTTC
-	-	TRBV2	TRBJ1-1	CASEPGRFAEAFF	TGTGCCAGCGAACCAGGTAGGTTCGCTGAAGCTTTCTTT
TRBD2	-	TRBV5-6	TRBJ2-5	CASSLPPAGGRETQYF	TGTGCCAGCAGCCTTCCCCCCGCGGGGGGGCGGGAGACCCAGTACTTC
-	once	TRBV11-2	TRBJ2-5	CASSLVGFLGGETQYF	TGTGCCAGCAGCTTAGTCGGTTTCTTGGGCGGGGAGACCCAGTACTTC
-	few	TRBV10-3	TRBJ1-1	CAAGNTEAFF	TGTGCCGCGGGAAACACTGAAGCTTTCTTT
TRBD1	-	TRBV6-5	TRBJ2-3	CASTWTGSYTDTQYF	TGTGCCAGCACTTGGACAGGTTCCTACACAGATACGCAGTATTTT
-	-	TRBV27	TRBJ1-1	CASSTTGRTEAFF	TGTGCCAGTTCGACAACAGGGCGAACTGAAGCTTTCTTT
-	-	TRBV21-1	TRBJ1-5	CASSKPHDRCPYSNQPQHF	TGTGCCAGCAGCAAGCCACACGACAGGTGTCCTTATAGCAATCAGCCCCAGCATTTT
-	once	TRBV19	TRBJ2-4	CASSSGLAKNIQYF	TGTGCCAGTAGCTCGGGACTGGCCAAAAACATTCAGTACTTC